Sequencing of this T cell receptor (beta chain) was carried out in a study of blood T cell repertoires in COVID-19. TCRdb keeps only in-frame clones here, not all; method: immunoSEQ multiplex PCR. The table records roughly 120,000 clones, about nine tenths of them present only once. Germline V gene data show CDR1 as GTSNPN and CDR2 as SVGIG (reference sequence). V gave up 3 bases and J gave up 8 bases, with 19 bases separating them. The CDR3 is made up of 15 amino acids. The sample comprised peripheral blood. This TCR was recovered from a man in his 70s who had recovered from COVID-19. The V gene is TRBV30, the J gene TRBJ1-4; a weak D match, TRBD1 (5 bases). CDR3 residues: CAWSPGPGRGEKLFF. The CDR3 nucleotides read TGTGCCTGGAGCCCGGGACCGGGGAGGGGAGAAAAACTGTTTTTT.